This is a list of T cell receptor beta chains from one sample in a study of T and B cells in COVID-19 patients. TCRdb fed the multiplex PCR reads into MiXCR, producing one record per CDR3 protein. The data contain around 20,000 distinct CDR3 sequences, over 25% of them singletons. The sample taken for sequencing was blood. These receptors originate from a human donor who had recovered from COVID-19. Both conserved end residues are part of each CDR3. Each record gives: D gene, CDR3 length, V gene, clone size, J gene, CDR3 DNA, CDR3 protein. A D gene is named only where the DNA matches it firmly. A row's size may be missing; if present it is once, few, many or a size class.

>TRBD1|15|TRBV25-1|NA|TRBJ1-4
TGTGCCAGCAGTGGCTACAGGGGGCGGATTGAAAAACTGTTTTTT
CASSGYRGRIEKLFF
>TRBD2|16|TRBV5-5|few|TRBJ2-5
TGTGCCAGCAGCCTGACTAGCGGGGGGCTCAAAGAGACCCAGTACTTC
CASSLTSGGLKETQYF
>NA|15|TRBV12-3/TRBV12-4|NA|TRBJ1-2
TGTGCCAGCAGTTCTTTGGCGGGGGCAGGCTATGGCTACACCTTC
CASSSLAGAGYGYTF
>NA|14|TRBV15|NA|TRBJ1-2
TGTGCCACCAGCAGACCACAGGGAGGCTATGGCTACACCTTC
CATSRPQGGYGYTF
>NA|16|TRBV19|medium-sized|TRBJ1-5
TGTGCCAGTAGTATCGGGGGGGGTCAGAGCAATCAGCCCCAGCATTTT
CASSIGGGQSNQPQHF
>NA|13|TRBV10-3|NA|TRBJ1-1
TGTGCCATCAGTGAAGACCTAAACACTGAAGCTTTCTTT
CAISEDLNTEAFF
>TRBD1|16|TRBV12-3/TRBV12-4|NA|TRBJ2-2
TGTGCCAGCTCTCAAGGGGGCAGGAGGAACACCGGGGAGCTGTTTTTT
CASSQGGRRNTGELFF
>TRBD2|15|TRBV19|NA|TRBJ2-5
TGTGCCAGTAGTGAAGTCGGGGGGTCCCAAGAGACCCAGTACTTC
CASSEVGGSQETQYF
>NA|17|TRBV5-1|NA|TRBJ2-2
TGCGCCAGCAGCACTCTATATGGGGAAACGAACACCGGGGAGCTGTTTTTT
CASSTLYGETNTGELFF
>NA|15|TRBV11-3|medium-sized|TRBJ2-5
TGTGCCAGCGGGGGGTTATCGGCGGTTCAAGAGACCCAGTACTTC
CASGGLSAVQETQYF
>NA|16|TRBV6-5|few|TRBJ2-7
TGTGCCAGCAGTTCCGTACGGGGGGCGGCAACCTACGAGCAGTACTTC
CASSSVRGAATYEQYF
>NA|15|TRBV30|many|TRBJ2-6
TGTGCCTGGACCATAGGGGCCCCCGGGGCCAACGTCCTGACTTTC
CAWTIGAPGANVLTF
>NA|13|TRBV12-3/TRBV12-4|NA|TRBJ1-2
TGTGCCAGCAGCCAGGAACGGATCTATGGCTACACCTTC
CASSQERIYGYTF
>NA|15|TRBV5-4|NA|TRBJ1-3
TGCGCCAGCAGCTTGGACGGAATCTCTGGAAACACCATATATTTT
CASSLDGISGNTIYF
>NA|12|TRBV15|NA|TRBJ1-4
TGTGCCACCAGCTCACCCCAGGGAATCGGGTTTTTT
CATSSPQGIGFF
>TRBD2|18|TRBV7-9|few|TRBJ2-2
TGTGCCAGCAGCGCACAAAGGGGTAGCGGGGTACCCACCGGGGAGCTGTTTTTT
CASSAQRGSGVPTGELFF
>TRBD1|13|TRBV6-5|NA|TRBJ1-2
TGTGCCAGCAGCCCGGACAGGGGAGGCGGCTACACCTTC
CASSPDRGGGYTF
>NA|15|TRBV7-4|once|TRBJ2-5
TGTGCTAGCAGCGGGTCTGGGCGGCCTCGAGAGACCCAGTACTTC
CASSGSGRPRETQYF
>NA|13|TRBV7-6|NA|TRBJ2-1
TGTGCCAGCAGCTTAGTTGGAGGGAGTGAGCAGTTCTTC
CASSLVGGSEQFF
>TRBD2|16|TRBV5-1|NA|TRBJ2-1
TGCGCCAGCAGCCGTGAGGCGGGGGGGTCTTACAATGAGCAGTTCTTC
CASSREAGGSYNEQFF